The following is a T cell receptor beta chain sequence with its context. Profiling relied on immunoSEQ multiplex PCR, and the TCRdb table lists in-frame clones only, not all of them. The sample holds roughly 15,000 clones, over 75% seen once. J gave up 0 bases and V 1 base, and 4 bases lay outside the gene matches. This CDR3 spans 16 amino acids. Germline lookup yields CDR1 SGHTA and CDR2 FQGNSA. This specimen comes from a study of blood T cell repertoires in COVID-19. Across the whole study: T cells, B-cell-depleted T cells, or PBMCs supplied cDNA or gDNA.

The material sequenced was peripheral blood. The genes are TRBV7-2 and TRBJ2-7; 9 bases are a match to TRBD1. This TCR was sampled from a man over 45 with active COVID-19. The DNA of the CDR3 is TGTGCCAGCAGCTTAGTTTGGACAGGGGTCTCCTACGAGCAGTACTTC. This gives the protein CASSLVWTGVSYEQYF.